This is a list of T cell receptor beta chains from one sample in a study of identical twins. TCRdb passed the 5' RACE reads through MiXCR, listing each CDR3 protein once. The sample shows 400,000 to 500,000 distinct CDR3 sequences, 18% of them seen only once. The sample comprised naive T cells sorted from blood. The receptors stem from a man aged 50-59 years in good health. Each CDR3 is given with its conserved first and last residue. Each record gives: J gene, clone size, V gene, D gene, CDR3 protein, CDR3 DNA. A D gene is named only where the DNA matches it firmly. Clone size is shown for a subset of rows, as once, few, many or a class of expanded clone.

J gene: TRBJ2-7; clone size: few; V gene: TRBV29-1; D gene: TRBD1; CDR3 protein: CSVRTGWDEQYF; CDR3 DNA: TGCAGCGTGCGGACAGGGTGGGACGAGCAGTACTTC
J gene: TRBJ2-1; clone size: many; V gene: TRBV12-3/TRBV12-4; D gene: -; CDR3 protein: CASSSGTGYNEQFF; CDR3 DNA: TGTGCCAGCAGTTCCGGGACTGGGTACAATGAGCAGTTCTTC
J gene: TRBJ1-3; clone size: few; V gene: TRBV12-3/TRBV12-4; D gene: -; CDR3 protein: CASSSVPGDTIYF; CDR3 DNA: TGTGCCAGCAGCTCCGTCCCGGGGGACACCATATATTTT
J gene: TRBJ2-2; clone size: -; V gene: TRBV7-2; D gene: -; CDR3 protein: CASSPTRDTANTGELFF; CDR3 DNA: TGTGCCAGCAGCCCTACCCGGGACACCGCGAACACCGGGGAGCTGTTTTTT
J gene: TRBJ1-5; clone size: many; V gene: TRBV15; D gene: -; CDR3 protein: CATSRDGSFAMSPQHF; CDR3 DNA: TGTGCCACCAGCAGAGATGGTTCCTTCGCAATGTCGCCCCAGCATTTT
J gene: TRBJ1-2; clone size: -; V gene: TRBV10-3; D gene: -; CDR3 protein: CAIAGADGYTF; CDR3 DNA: TGTGCCATAGCAGGGGCGGACGGCTACACCTTC
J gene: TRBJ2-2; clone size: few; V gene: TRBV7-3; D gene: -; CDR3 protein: CASSSTYPGQGTGELFF; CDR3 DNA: TGTGCCAGCAGCTCAACTTACCCGGGGCAAGGAACCGGGGAGCTGTTTTTT
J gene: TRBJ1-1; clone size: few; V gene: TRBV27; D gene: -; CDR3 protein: CASSLAQGINTEAFF; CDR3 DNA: TGTGCCAGCAGTTTAGCCCAGGGTATAAACACTGAAGCTTTCTTT
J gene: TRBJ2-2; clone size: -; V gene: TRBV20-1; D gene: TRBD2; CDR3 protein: CSAEGTSGTANTGELFF; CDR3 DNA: TGCAGTGCTGAGGGGACTAGCGGGACGGCGAACACCGGGGAGCTGTTTTTT
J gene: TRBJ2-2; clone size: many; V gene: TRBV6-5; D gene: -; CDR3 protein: CASSYKPNTGELFF; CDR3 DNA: TGTGCCAGCAGTTATAAGCCTAACACCGGGGAGCTGTTTTTT
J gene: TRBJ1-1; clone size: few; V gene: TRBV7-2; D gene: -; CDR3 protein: CASSQTTATEAFF; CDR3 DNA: TGTGCCAGCAGCCAAACGACAGCCACTGAAGCTTTCTTT
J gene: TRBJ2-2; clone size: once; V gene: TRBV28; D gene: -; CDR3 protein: CASSLLGGGGLSGELFF; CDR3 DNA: TGTGCCAGCAGTTTGCTGGGTGGAGGCGGCCTCTCCGGGGAGCTGTTTTTT
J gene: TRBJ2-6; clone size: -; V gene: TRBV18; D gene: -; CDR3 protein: CASSPIEVSFRSGANVLTF; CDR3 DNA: TGTGCCAGCTCACCGATCGAGGTCTCCTTCCGCTCTGGGGCCAACGTCCTGACTTTC
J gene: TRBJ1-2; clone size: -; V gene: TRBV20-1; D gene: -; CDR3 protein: CSASGRSGYTF; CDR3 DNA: TGCAGTGCTAGCGGCCGAAGCGGCTACACCTTC
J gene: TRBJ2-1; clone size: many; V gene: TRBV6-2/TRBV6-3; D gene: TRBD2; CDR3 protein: CASSYSPSGNNEQFF; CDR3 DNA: TGTGCCAGCAGTTACTCGCCTAGCGGGAACAATGAGCAGTTCTTC
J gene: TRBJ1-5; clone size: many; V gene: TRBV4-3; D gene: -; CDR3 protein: CASSLTENQPQHF; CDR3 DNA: TGCGCCAGCAGCCTTACAGAGAATCAGCCCCAGCATTTT
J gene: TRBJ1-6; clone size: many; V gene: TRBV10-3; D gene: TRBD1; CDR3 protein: CAISEDRGSGSPLHF; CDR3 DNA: TGTGCCATCAGTGAAGACAGGGGGAGCGGGTCACCCCTCCACTTT
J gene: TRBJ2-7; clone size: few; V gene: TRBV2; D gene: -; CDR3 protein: CASSEALDRLSYEQYF; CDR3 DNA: TGTGCCAGCAGTGAAGCGCTTGATCGACTCTCCTACGAGCAGTACTTC
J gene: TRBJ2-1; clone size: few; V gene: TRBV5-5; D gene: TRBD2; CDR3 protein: CASSLLSSGMGGEQFF; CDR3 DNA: TGTGCCAGCAGCTTGTTGAGTAGCGGGATGGGGGGTGAGCAGTTCTTC